The T cell receptor beta chain under discussion was sequenced for a study of T cells in Graves' hyperthyroidism and ophthalmopathy (dated by TCRdb to the late 2010s). For the wider study: Peripheral blood samples were taken at the time of initial diagnosis, prior to any treatment. After sampling, hyperthyroidism patients received methimazole starting at 30 mg daily, and ophthalmopathy patients received high-dose intravenous methylprednisolone. A discovery cohort of approximately 100 patients, approximately 44 with Graves' ophthalmopathy and about 60 with stable Graves' hyperthyroidism, was used to find distinguishing TCR V-J signatures. TCR Vbeta CDR3 sequencing of 120 to 150 peripheral blood samples (roughly 41 ophthalmopathy, about 80 hyperthyroidism and around 17 progressor patients) is reported in the paper. An independent validation cohort of under 20 hyperthyroidism patients and approximately 17 patients who later progressed to ophthalmopathy tested prospective prediction of ophthalmopathy. In roughly six Graves' hyperthyroidism patients, the study also compared T-cell repertoires from thyroid tissue with T-cell repertoires from blood. The 100 discovery patients were randomly split 7:3 into training and test sets.

At least ten counts were recorded for this clonotype. Its antigen has not been determined. Base qualities are missing; no much larger clone stands one base away. The TCR beta CDR3 regions were amplified from the RNA transcripts. The TCR CDR3 was subjected to a first round of RT-PCR using the HTBI primer set and the Qiagen OneStep RT-PCR kit. A second multiplex PCR round built the libraries, followed by size selection and purification. Sequencing of the libraries was done on an Illumina HiSeq2000 using paired-end 100 bp reads. In the source study's methods: SOAPnuke was used to process the raw data, throwing out any read that contained adapters or uncalled bases, had a mean Phred below 15, or lacked an exact constant-primer or identifier match. High-quality paired reads were merged with COPE v1.2.5, and unique nucleotide sequences were defined as clonotypes. MiTCR v1.1 was used to align clonotypes to the IMGT TRBV, TRBD and TRBJ reference segments. The analysis was restricted to V-J combinations with a frequency above 0.0001, which together covered roughly 99% of the repertoires. The TCS score was defined as the ratio of F50 (clonal expansion) to E x V (chaos), calculated using BLOSUM62-based TCRdist between CDR3 peptides within each V-J. Welch's t-statistics and random forest reduced around 550 V-J features to 13, which were used in a naive Bayes classifier (R e1071). TCRdb ran its own pipeline on the public reads, namely fastp trimming at Q25 and MiXCR clone calling, and kept in-frame beta chains. Rows are combined by CDR3 protein, so each entry shows the most common genes and DNA. V and J calls and clone size were set by TCRdb, not the authors. The sample table lists approximately 600,000 distinct CDR3 sequences, approximately 14% of them with a count of one. In total, the top ten clones hold roughly 5.7% of the sample.

Results and caveats for the whole study, not just this receptor: A model built on a 13 V-J signature distinguished ophthalmopathy from stable hyperthyroidism, reaching around 90% sensitivity and 81.08% specificity in cross-validation and 80%/75% in testing. In validation, progression to ophthalmopathy was predicted by the model with nearly 71% sensitivity and around 75% specificity, a median of around 6.5 months before onset. Sample size was not statistically predetermined, and investigators were not blinded to group allocation. Most expanded thyroid clonotypes (frequency above 0.001) were also detected in blood, a finding suggesting that blood repertoires may reflect thyroid immune responses.

V is cut by 3 bases and J by 3 bases, and the space between the germline ends is 17 bases. Via the germline V gene (reference sequence), CDR1 is DFQATT and CDR2 SNEGSKA. Measured from the cysteine to the phenylalanine, the CDR3 is 16 residues long. The CDR3 DNA has 48 bases and is translated from base 1. Hyperthyroidism patients were newly diagnosed, with disease duration under 2 months, and aged 18 to 65 years. Any patient with an uncontrolled infection, another autoimmune disease, pregnancy or lactation was excluded. Clinical symptoms, serum thyroxine and TRAb, thyroid ultrasound, and orbital computed tomography formed the basis for the diagnoses. Blood from progressor patients was drawn when they were first diagnosed with hyperthyroidism, before any ophthalmopathy symptoms appeared. PBMCs were separated from under 12 ml of fresh peripheral blood using Ficoll-Paque density gradient centrifugation. Patients classed as progressors first received a Graves' hyperthyroidism diagnosis and then went on to develop ophthalmopathy during follow-up. Trizol reagent was used to extract total RNA, and RNA quality was then checked on an Agilent 2100 Bioanalyzer.

The clonotype originates from a woman between 25 and 40 years old with Graves' hyperthyroidism that later progressed to Graves' ophthalmopathy. Sequencing was done on a sample of blood. The chain uses TRBV20-1 and TRBJ2-2, and possibly TRBD2, on 6 matching bases. The DNA sequence is given as TGCAGTGCTAGTGCCGGAGGGCCTCAGGACACCGGGGAGCTGTTTTTT. Translation gives CSASAGGPQDTGELFF.